One sample yielded the 21 T cell receptor beta chains listed below, sequenced in a study of T-cell memory formation after mild COVID-19. TCRdb processed the 5' RACE reads anew with MiXCR; each CDR3 protein has one entry. The table has over 400,000 distinct CDR3 sequences, more than 20% seen once. Material for sequencing was PBMCs or a T cell subset sorted from them (not recorded which). The source is an adult woman who had mild COVID-19 (a few samples of this study predate the infection). Cell type and time point are not known.

The chain links TRBV7-2 to TRBJ2-4; TRBD1 matches at 8 bases. V shed 4 bases and J 11 bases; nucleotides not matched to a gene: 10. CDR3 length equals 14 residues. Germline CDR1 is SGHTA and CDR2 is FQGNSA. The CDR3 region has the DNA TGTGCCAGCAGCTCCCGGGACAGGAGTTTTGTTCAGTACTTC. Amino acids: CASSSRDRSFVQYF.

Comments on this clonotype: The CDR3 does not end in the conserved phenylalanine or tryptophan, so this is likely a read error. Because the CDR3's place on the DNA is in doubt, the DNA is left out and the CDR3 is given as listed by TCRdb. This chain links TRBV4-1 with TRBJ1-1; the table's TRBD1 call for D was not verified on the DNA. Germline CDR1 and CDR2: MGHRA and YSYEKL. The CDR3 extends over 12 residues, inclusive of both ends. The chain's CDR3 is CASSPALATPLC.

The V and J genes are TRBV5-1 and TRBJ1-1; D uncertain. The CDR3 runs 13 residues. Germline V gene lookup returns CDR1 SGHRS and CDR2 YFSETQ. The V end lost 6 bases, the J end lost 0 bases, and 9 bases lay between the germline ends. In DNA form, the CDR3 reads TGCGCCAGCACCGGGATTATGAACACTGAAGCTTTCTTT. Translated, it gives CASTGIMNTEAFF.

V is TRBV20-1 and J is TRBJ2-5; tentative D call: TRBD2 (6 bases). The CDR3 length is 13 residues. The V end lost 3 bases, the J end lost 7 bases, and 15 bases lay between the germline ends. CDR1 and CDR2 (germline): DFQATT, SNEGSKA (reference sequence). Here the CDR3 DNA reads TGCAGTGCTAGCCTGCTAGAGGGAGGGACCCAGTACTTC. Protein: CSASLLEGGTQYF.

Here the CDR3 DNA reads TGTGCCACCAGTGACGGCAGGGACGTAAACACCATATATTTT. Amino acid sequence: CATSDGRDVNTIYF. This sequence joins TRBV24-1 and TRBJ1-3, with D possibly TRBD1 on 5 matching bases. The germline CDR1 and CDR2 sequences are KGHDR and SFDVKD. The V gene lost 4 bases and the J gene lost 6 bases, with 12 bases spanning the gap. The CDR3 loop spans 14 amino acids.

This clonotype has just a few counts. The V and J genes are TRBV5-1 and TRBJ2-1; 9 nucleotides agree with TRBD2. Germline lookup yields CDR1 SGHRS and CDR2 YFSETQ. CDR3 length: 18 amino acids. After removal of 2 bases from V and 2 bases from J, the junction contained 11 bases not matched to a gene. Here the CDR3 DNA reads TGCGCCAGCAGCTTTGGTAGCGGGAGATCCTTAGCCTACAATGAGCAGTTCTTC. Its protein is CASSFGSGRSLAYNEQFF.

The CDR3 region is CASSSDRHGSPLHF. The CDR3 bases are TGCGCCAGCAGCTCCGACAGGCATGGGTCACCCCTCCACTTT. The chain carries TRBV5-1 and TRBJ1-6, with a possible D match to TRBD1 (6 bases). The V and J ends lost 3 bases and 10 bases respectively, with 14 bases between them. Germline V lookup: CDR1 SGHRS, CDR2 YFSETQ. The CDR3 has 14 amino acids.

The table lists this clonotype with a few counts. This rearrangement joins TRBV18 to TRBJ2-2; the D gene could be TRBD1 or TRBD2 (5 bases each). V lost 0 bases and J 0 bases, leaving 8 bases between the germline ends. CDR3 length: 16 residues. From germline, CDR1 is KGHSH and CDR2 LQKENI. CDR3 coding DNA: TGTGCCAGCTCACCACCCGGGACCTCGAACACCGGGGAGCTGTTTTTT. This translates into CASSPPGTSNTGELFF.

The J gene is TRBJ1-4, the V gene TRBV19, with 7 bases aligning to TRBD1. The junction had 12 bases not matched to a gene; V was cut back by 3 bases and J by 8 bases. CDR3 length: 16 amino acids. The germline CDR1 and CDR2 sequences are LNHDA and SQIVND (reference sequence). Written as DNA, the CDR3 is TGTGCCAGTAGTATTGCGGAGACAGGGCCCGAAGAAAAACTGTTTTTT. Its protein product is CASSIAETGPEEKLFF.

This clonotype was detected ten times or more. The chain combines TRBV7-2 with TRBJ2-7; weak D call: TRBD2 (6 bases). Deletions cut 4 bases from V and 2 bases from J, with 9 bases between. The germline V gene encodes CDR1 SGHTA and CDR2 FQGNSA. The CDR3 sequence is 13 residues long. CDR3 amino acids: CASSSRRAYEQYF. DNA of the CDR3: TGTGCCAGCAGCTCCCGGAGGGCCTACGAGCAGTACTTC.

The V gene is TRBV7-2, the J gene TRBJ2-1; the D call may be TRBD1 or TRBD2 (5 bases each). The V end lost 2 bases, the J end lost 7 bases, and 15 bases lay between the germline ends. Germline V lookup: CDR1 SGHTA, CDR2 FQGNSA. The CDR3 has 15 residues. The CDR3 DNA reads as TGTGCCAGCAGCTTAACACCGGTTGGGGGAAATGAGCAGTTCTTC. Amino acid sequence: CASSLTPVGGNEQFF. The full variable domain, rest sourced from reference TRBV7-2 and TRBJ2-1, is GAGVSQSPSNKVTEKGKDVELRCDPISGHTALYWYRQSLGQGLEFLIYFQGNSAPDKSGLPSDRFSAERTGGSVSTLTIQRTQQEDSAVYLCASSLTPVGGNEQFFGPGTRLTVL.

This clonotype was seen a few times. The V and J genes are TRBV6-5 and TRBJ2-2, with a possible D match to TRBD1 (6 bases). Germline V CDR1 and CDR2: MNHEY, SVGAGI. The CDR3 contains 18 residues. Deletions cut 0 bases from V and 0 bases from J, with 14 bases between. CDR3 DNA: TGTGCCAGCAGTTACTCGTTAGGGACACTTGCGAACACCGGGGAGCTGTTTTTT. Protein sequence: CASSYSLGTLANTGELFF.

The chain has TRBV7-2 and TRBJ2-7, with 8 bases matching TRBD2. Germline assignment: CDR1 SGHTA and CDR2 FQGNSA. V gave up 0 bases and J gave up 2 bases; unmatched junction bases: 3. The CDR3 loop spans 15 amino acids. CDR3 loop: CASSLATGGAYEQYF. CDR3 bases: TGTGCCAGCAGCTTAGCTACCGGGGGGGCCTACGAGCAGTACTTC.

This clonotype was detected only a few times. The chain has TRBV11-3 and TRBJ2-1; D is perhaps TRBD2 (6 bases). This CDR3 contains 16 residues. Germline CDR1 reads SGHNT; CDR2 reads YENEEA. Trimming pared 2 bases from V and 8 bases from J, leaving 19 bases between. CDR3 sequence: CASSLSVGGRAYEQFF. CDR3 nucleotide sequence: TGTGCCAGCAGCTTATCGGTGGGAGGTAGGGCCTATGAGCAGTTCTTC.

A few counts support this clonotype. The chain recombines TRBV4-3 with TRBJ2-1; no reliable D call. V was trimmed by 2 bases and J by 3 bases, leaving 5 bases between them. The CDR3 runs to 13 residues. Germline V gene sequence: CDR1 LGHNA, CDR2 YSLEER. In nucleotides, the CDR3 is TGCGCCAGCAGCCAACAACTCTACAATGAGCAGTTCTTC. Its translation: CASSQQLYNEQFF.

This chain connects TRBV4-1 to TRBJ2-3; 9 bases match TRBD2. Trimming cost V 4 bases and J 2 bases; bases outside gene matches: 10. The CDR3 contains 17 residues. CDR1 and CDR2 (germline): MGHRA, YSYEKL. CDR3 coding DNA: TGCGCCAGCAGCCCGAATCCGTTAGCGGGGGTCACAGATACGCAGTATTTT. It codes for CASSPNPLAGVTDTQYF.

The chain links TRBV7-2 to TRBJ1-6, with D possibly being TRBD1 (5 bases). The CDR3 runs to 16 residues. V was trimmed by 1 base and J by 2 bases, leaving 9 bases between them. Germline assignment: CDR1 SGHTA and CDR2 FQGNSA. In DNA form, the CDR3 reads TGTGCCAGCAGCTTAGGCGGGACGGCCTATAATTCACCCCTCCACTTT. Protein product: CASSLGGTAYNSPLHF.

The sample holds a few counts of this clonotype. The J gene is TRBJ2-4, the V gene TRBV24-1; TRBD1 matches at 8 bases. The V segment lost 5 bases and the J segment 8 bases; nucleotides outside the gene matches: 13. The CDR3 runs 16 residues. Germline CDR1 KGHDR, CDR2 SFDVKD. CDR3 nucleotides: TGTGCCACCAGTGGAGTCGCGGCCAGGGGGCGAGACATTCAGTACTTC. This gives the protein CATSGVAARGRDIQYF.

The rearrangement joins TRBV4-1 to TRBJ1-2; 7 nucleotides agree with TRBD1. In germline, CDR1 is MGHRA, CDR2 YSYEKL. This CDR3 has 12 residues. The V gene end was trimmed by 0 bases and the J gene end by 14 bases; junction bases not matched to a gene: 6. The CDR3 sequence is CASSQDSTGRTF. DNA of the CDR3: TGCGCCAGCAGCCAAGATTCGACAGGGCGAACCTTC.

The chain carries TRBV6-5 and TRBJ2-2; 7 bases line up with TRBD1. This CDR3 region has 15 residues. J gave up 4 bases and V 8 bases, and 10 bases lay outside the gene matches. The germline gives CDR1 MNHEY, CDR2 SVGAGI. CDR3 in amino acids: CASGIWPGGTGELFF. For the CDR3, the DNA is TGTGCCAGCGGGATCTGGCCAGGGGGCACCGGGGAGCTGTTTTTT.

This rearrangement joins TRBV7-2 to TRBJ2-5; no clear D gene. Trimming pared 5 bases from V and 1 base from J, leaving 14 bases between. The CDR3 extends over 15 amino acids. Germline loops: CDR1 SGHTA, CDR2 FQGNSA. In nucleotides, the CDR3 is TGTGCCAGCAGCCCATTCGGGCGTAGCCAAGAGACCCAGTACTTC. It encodes CASSPFGRSQETQYF.